Given below is one T cell receptor beta chain in context. What it binds is not known. V lost 6 bases and J 7 bases, leaving 10 bases between the germline ends. Germline V lookup: CDR1 MNHEY, CDR2 SVGAGI. This CDR3 contains 12 residues. The data originate from a study of OX40 agonist ivuxolimab in advanced cancers. Turning to the study itself: Every 2 weeks, patients got intravenous ivuxolimab at one of six dose levels (0.01-10 mg/kg).

Clones were sequenced by immunoSEQ multiplex PCR, and TCRdb holds only the in-frame ones, with some missing. This table has about 79,000 clones, around 91% appearing once. Researchers took blood at baseline, on cycle 4 day 1, and on cycle 7 day 1. The study, taken as a whole, reports: Normalized T-cell clonal expansion was also low in some nonresponders. Some of the lowest clonal expansion was seen in partial responders at 0.1-3.0 mg/kg.

Sequencing was performed on CD4+ or CD8+ T cells sorted from blood, taken in a trial of the OX40 agonist ivuxolimab. The receptor was derived from an adult with an advanced solid tumor such as melanoma, head and neck, liver or kidney cancer. This chain links TRBV6-5 with TRBJ2-1; D is unresolved. The CDR3 spells CASSLTRNEQFF. Written as DNA, the CDR3 is TGTGCCAGCAGCCTAACACGGAATGAGCAGTTCTTC.